This T cell receptor (beta chain) was sequenced for a study of blood T cell repertoires in COVID-19. The V gene's germline CDR1 is WNHNN and CDR2 SYGVQD (reference sequence). The CDR3 loop spans 15 amino acids. Trimming pared 0 bases from V and 5 bases from J, leaving 12 bases between. Method: immunoSEQ multiplex PCR; TCRdb's copy keeps in-frame clones and lacks some. Of 200,000 to 250,000 clones in the sample, around three quarters are singletons; the top ten hold less than 7%. The source material was peripheral blood. The clonotype was recovered from a woman aged 70-85 years with acute or convalescent COVID-19. The V gene is TRBV10-1, the J gene TRBJ2-3, with D uncertain. DNA of the CDR3: TGCGCCAGCAGTGAGTCGAAGCGTTCCGGAGATACGCAGTATTTT. Translated: CASSESKRSGDTQYF.